Sequencing of this T cell receptor beta chain was carried out in a study of cytomegalovirus exposure and HLA in healthy donors. Study-level points and caveats: Reportedly, diagnosis of cytomegalovirus status by the classifier showed high specificity and sensitivity. For most TCR sequences rarity was the rule, although some public TCRs occurred in many donors. As was reported, the HLA-A and HLA-B alleles of most subjects were accurately predicted from TCR beta sequences. In a later analysis, HLA-C alleles had the fewest associated TCRs, DRB1 alleles the most.

PCR amplification relied on 60 Vbeta primers (plus 13 Jbeta primers). Profiling relied on immunoSEQ multiplex PCR, and the TCRdb table lists in-frame clones only, not all of them. The data show some 110,000 clones, around 81% seen once. The V and J ends lost 3 bases and 3 bases, in that order; junction bases with no gene match: 10. CDR3 length: 16 amino acids. Per germline, CDR1 LNHDA and CDR2 SQIVND (reference sequence). On this clone: Its antigen is undetermined.

The origin of this receptor is a woman aged 25 to 39 in good health and CMV-seronegative. The chain links TRBV19 to TRBJ2-7, with 8 bases lining up with TRBD1. Source material: PBMCs. CDR3 residues: CASSMPTGDGNYEQYF. The CDR3 DNA sequence: TGTGCCAGTAGTATGCCGACAGGGGACGGTAACTACGAGCAGTACTTC.